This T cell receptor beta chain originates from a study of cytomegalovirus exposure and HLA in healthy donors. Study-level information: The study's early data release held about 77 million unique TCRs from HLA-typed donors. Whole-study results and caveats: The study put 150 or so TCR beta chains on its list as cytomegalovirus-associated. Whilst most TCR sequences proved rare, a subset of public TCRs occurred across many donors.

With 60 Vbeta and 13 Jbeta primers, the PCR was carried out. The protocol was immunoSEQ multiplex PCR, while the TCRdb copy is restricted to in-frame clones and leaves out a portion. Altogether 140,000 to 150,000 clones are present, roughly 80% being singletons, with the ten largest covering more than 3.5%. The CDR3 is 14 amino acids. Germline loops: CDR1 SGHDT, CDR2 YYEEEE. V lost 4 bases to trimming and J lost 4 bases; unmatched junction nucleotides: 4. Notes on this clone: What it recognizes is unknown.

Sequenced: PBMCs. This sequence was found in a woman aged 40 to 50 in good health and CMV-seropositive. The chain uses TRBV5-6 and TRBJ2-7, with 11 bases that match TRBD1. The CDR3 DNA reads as TGTGCCAGCAGCCCGGGGACAGGGGGTTACGAGCAGTACTTC. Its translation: CASSPGTGGYEQYF.